These 27 T cell receptor beta chains came from one sample sequenced in a study of cytomegalovirus exposure and HLA in healthy donors. Vbeta (60) and Jbeta (13) primers were used in the PCR. Generated by immunoSEQ multiplex PCR, the TCRdb table keeps only in-frame clones and is missing some. The listing records around 140,000 clones. Source material: PBMCs. These receptors came from a woman between 18 and 29 years old in good health and CMV-seronegative.

The chain employs TRBV7-9 and TRBJ2-7, with TRBD1 matching 11 bases. CDR1 SEHNR and CDR2 FQNEAQ come from the germline V gene (reference sequence). The trim removed 5 bases at V and 6 bases at J, leaving 9 bases unmatched. This CDR3 is 15 amino acids long. The CDR3 region is CASSIPGTGGREQYF. The CDR3 coding sequence is TGTGCCAGCAGCATACCCGGGACAGGGGGGCGCGAGCAGTACTTC.

The chain recombines TRBV18 with TRBJ1-3, with D maybe TRBD1 (5 bases). The CDR3 runs 16 residues. Germline lookup yields CDR1 KGHSH and CDR2 LQKENI. The germline V and J ends were trimmed by 6 bases and 4 bases, with 19 bases remaining between them. The CDR3 loop reads CASSPNQAAGGNTIYF. CDR3 in DNA: TGTGCCAGCTCTCCCAACCAGGCGGCAGGGGGAAACACCATATATTTT.

The V gene is TRBV9, the J gene TRBJ2-1; D perhaps matches TRBD2 (7 bases). The CDR3 runs 15 residues. Trimming left V 0 bases short and J 7 bases short, with 14 bases between. Germline V gene lookup returns CDR1 SGDLS and CDR2 YYNGEE. The DNA of the CDR3 is TGTGCCAGCAGCGTAGGGGGGCGGGAGTGGAATGAGCAGTTCTTC. Translating gives CASSVGGREWNEQFF.

The chain is built from TRBV6-5 and TRBJ2-7; possibly TRBD2 for D (6 bases). This CDR3 has 13 residues. The germline V and J ends were trimmed by 8 bases and 6 bases, with 17 bases remaining between them. Looked up from germline, CDR1 is MNHEY and CDR2 is SVGAGI. The CDR3 sequence is CASRGSSRSEQYV. The DNA for the CDR3 is TGTGCCAGCCGGGGGAGCTCTCGGTCCGAGCAGTACGTC.

Of note for this clone: Other DNA sequences from this sample encode an identical CDR3 as well. The chain couples TRBV30 to TRBJ2-1, with 12 bases identical to TRBD2. The junction had 7 bases not matched to a gene; V was cut back by 2 bases and J by 5 bases. The CDR3 has 16 residues. Germline lookup yields CDR1 GTSNPN and CDR2 SVGIG (reference sequence). The CDR3 region is CAWSPPGLAGHNEQFF. CDR3 DNA sequence: TGTGCCTGGAGTCCCCCGGGACTAGCGGGCCACAATGAGCAGTTCTTC.

The gene calls are TRBV5-1 and TRBJ2-7; no reliable D call. Trimming stripped 0 bases from V and 3 bases from J, with 10 bases between. Germline loops: CDR1 SGHRS, CDR2 YFSETQ. The CDR3 has 14 residues. The CDR3 DNA reads TGCGCCAGCAGCTTGGGTCTCGTTAACTACGAGCAGTACTTC. Amino acids: CASSLGLVNYEQYF.

This rearrangement joins TRBV7-6 to TRBJ1-1, with D hard to call. The CDR3 length is 14 residues. Germline values: CDR1 SGHVS, CDR2 FNYEAQ. V was pared by 5 bases and J by 1 base, with 11 bases between. The CDR3 loop reads CASSPQVQNTEAFF. DNA of the CDR3: TGTGCCAGCAGCCCCCAGGTGCAGAACACTGAAGCTTTCTTT.

This CDR3 reads CASIGTGRGEKLFF. The CDR3 DNA is TGCGCCAGCATCGGGACAGGGCGAGGTGAAAAACTGTTTTTT. The chain links TRBV23-1 to TRBJ1-4; 9 positions match TRBD1. TRBV23-1 is an open reading frame whose function is uncertain. This CDR3 has 14 amino acids. V lost 7 bases and J lost 7; bases outside the gene matches: 7.

The DNA for the CDR3 is TGTGCCAGCAGTTATGACAGAACAAACACTGAAGCTTTCTTT. This translates into CASSYDRTNTEAFF. This sequence joins TRBV6-6 and TRBJ1-1, with D perhaps matching TRBD1 (5 bases). The ends were cut back, 3 bases at V and 2 bases at J, with 10 bases in the middle. The CDR3 loop spans 14 amino acids. From germline, CDR1 is MNHNY and CDR2 SVGAGI (reference sequence).

The J gene is TRBJ2-2, the V gene TRBV4-3; no definite D call. V lost 4 bases and J lost 0, with 12 bases in between. There are 16 residues in the CDR3. Germline CDR1 is LGHNA and CDR2 is YSLEER. The CDR3 protein is CASSLAWKANTGELFF. In DNA, the CDR3 is TGCGCCAGCAGCCTAGCTTGGAAGGCGAACACCGGGGAGCTGTTTTTT.

The CDR3 sequence: CASWGGRSHTQYF. In nucleotides, the CDR3 is TGTGCCAGTTGGGGCGGGAGGTCCCATACGCAGTATTTT. This chain links TRBV19 with TRBJ2-3, with 8 bases fitting TRBD2. V gave up 8 bases and J gave up 7 bases; unmatched junction bases: 8. The germline V gene encodes CDR1 LNHDA and CDR2 SQIVND (reference sequence). The CDR3 runs 13 residues.

The chain employs TRBV29-1 and TRBJ1-1, with D perhaps TRBD1 (6 bases). Trimming shortened V by 7 bases and J by 1 base, and 13 bases separated the two germline ends. This CDR3 is built from 13 residues. Germline CDR1 is SQVTM and CDR2 is ANQGSEA. The CDR3 here is CSATQGQNTEAFF. CDR3 DNA: TGCAGCGCCACCCAGGGGCAGAACACTGAAGCTTTCTTT.

This chain joins TRBV28 and TRBJ2-1, with 10 bases lining up with TRBD2. V shed 6 bases, J shed 9 bases, and the junction held 14 bases outside the gene matches. Germline CDR1 MDHEN, CDR2 SYDVKM. The length of the CDR3 is 16 residues. DNA of the CDR3: TGTGCCAGCAGATTGAGCCCGGGACTAGCGATAGGTGAGCAGTTCTTC. Its translation is CASRLSPGLAIGEQFF.

The V gene is TRBV4-3, the J gene TRBJ2-2; 8 bases match TRBD2. The ends lost 2 bases at V and 8 bases at J; junction bases unmatched: 10. The CDR3 spans 16 residues. Germline CDR1 and CDR2: LGHNA and YSLEER. CDR3 residues: CASSQLAGTTAGELFF. CDR3 bases: TGCGCCAGCAGCCAACTAGCGGGCACCACGGCGGGGGAGCTGTTTTTT.

This chain connects TRBV6-6 to TRBJ1-1; possible D gene TRBD1, 5 bases. The CDR3 has 13 amino acids. The V gene lost 7 bases and the J gene lost 1 base, with 10 bases spanning the gap. CDR1 is MNHNY and CDR2 is SVGAGI in the germline V gene (reference sequence). CDR3: CASNVRENTEAFF. As DNA, the CDR3 is TGTGCCAGCAACGTCAGGGAGAACACTGAAGCTTTCTTT.

The chain joins TRBV6-5 to TRBJ2-7, with TRBD2 identical over 8 bases. The ends lost 5 bases at V and 13 bases at J; junction bases unmatched: 10. This CDR3 spans 12 amino acids. CDR1 MNHEY and CDR2 SVGAGI come from the germline V gene. The CDR3 sequence: CASSLIAGPAYF. The CDR3 region has the DNA TGTGCCAGCAGTCTAATAGCGGGGCCCGCCTACTTC.

This sequence joins TRBV28 and TRBJ1-5; 8 bases are a match to TRBD1. Germline values: CDR1 MDHEN, CDR2 SYDVKM. V lost 4 bases to trimming and J lost 4 bases; unmatched junction nucleotides: 9. This CDR3 contains 16 residues. The CDR3: CASSWDRTQENQPQHF. DNA of the CDR3: TGTGCCAGCAGTTGGGACAGGACCCAAGAAAATCAGCCCCAGCATTTT.

The chain links TRBV19 to TRBJ1-2; 9 nucleotides align to TRBD1. Germline V gene sequence: CDR1 LNHDA, CDR2 SQIVND (reference sequence). The CDR3 runs 16 residues. The V and J ends lost 3 bases and 4 bases, in that order; junction bases with no gene match: 9. CDR3 sequence reads: CASSISTGGSGYGYTF. The CDR3 DNA reads TGTGCCAGTAGTATTTCAACAGGGGGCAGTGGCTATGGCTACACCTTC.

This chain joins TRBV6-1 and TRBJ1-4; no firm D call. V lost 4 bases, J lost 7 bases, and 13 bases lay in between. Germline V gene sequence: CDR1 MNHNS, CDR2 SASEGT. This CDR3 contains 14 residues. The CDR3 region has the DNA TGTGCCAGCAGTGGGGAGGTTAGTGGTGAAAAACTGTTTTTT. It translates to CASSGEVSGEKLFF.

The chain is built from TRBV7-9 and TRBJ2-1; TRBD2 might be the D (5 bases). The CDR3 is 16 amino acids. Germline assignment: CDR1 SEHNR and CDR2 FQNEAQ (reference sequence). Trimming removed 2 bases from V and 0 bases from J, with 11 bases in between. DNA of the CDR3: TGTGCCAGCAGCTTAAGAGGGTATAGCTCCTACAATGAGCAGTTCTTC. As protein: CASSLRGYSSYNEQFF.

This chain joins TRBV12-5 and TRBJ1-5; D remains unclear. Germline CDR1 and CDR2: LGHNT and FRNRAP. The CDR3 is 12 residues long. V was trimmed by 2 bases and J by 9 bases, leaving 8 bases between them. The CDR3 is CASGLPLLPQHF. In nucleotides, the CDR3 is TGTGCTAGTGGTTTGCCACTATTGCCCCAGCATTTT.

The rearrangement uses TRBV11-2 and TRBJ2-3, with 7 bases fitting TRBD2. Germline loops: CDR1 SGHAT, CDR2 FQNNGV. The CDR3 has 16 residues. V trimming: 4 bases; J trimming: 4 bases; junction bases outside the gene matches: 11. DNA for the CDR3: TGTGCCAGCAGCTCCGACGGCGGGAGTGTTTCAGATACGCAGTATTTT. This gives the protein CASSSDGGSVSDTQYF.

The chain uses TRBV2 and TRBJ1-3, with a tentative D call TRBD1 (5 bases). The CDR3 totals 14 residues. Per the germline V gene, CDR1 is SNHLY and CDR2 is FYNNEI. Trimming cost V 2 bases and J 7 bases, with 12 bases left between them. DNA of the CDR3: TGTGCCAGCAGTGAATTAGACCGGGGGAACACCATATATTTT. This translates into CASSELDRGNTIYF.

The rearrangement uses TRBV5-8 and TRBJ2-7; TRBD2 aligns across 11 bases. The V gene's germline CDR1 is SGHTS and CDR2 YDEGEE. After removal of 2 bases from V and 5 bases from J, the junction contained 0 bases not matched to a gene. This CDR3 is built from 13 residues. The CDR3 region is CASSLLAGDEQYV. The DNA of the CDR3 is TGTGCCAGCAGCTTACTAGCGGGAGACGAGCAGTACGTC.

V is TRBV7-8 and J is TRBJ1-3, with 7 bases that match TRBD1. This CDR3 comprises 16 residues. Trimming cost V 5 bases and J 0 bases; bases outside gene matches: 7. CDR1 and CDR2 from the germline V gene are SGHVS and FQNEAQ. The CDR3 region has the DNA TGTGCCAGCAGCCCACGACAGGGACGCTCTGGAAACACCATATATTTT. It codes for CASSPRQGRSGNTIYF.

The rearrangement uses TRBV11-2 and TRBJ2-3; D is possibly TRBD2 (7 bases). This CDR3 comprises 15 residues. The V end lost 6 bases, the J end lost 6 bases, and 19 bases lay between the germline ends. Germline V gives CDR1 SGHAT, CDR2 FQNNGV. CDR3 nucleotides: TGTGCCAGCAGTTCTCTTCCCAGGGGAGGGGATACGCAGTATTTT. Its protein is CASSSLPRGGDTQYF.

The chain uses TRBV6-1 and TRBJ1-2, with D maybe TRBD1 (6 bases). The germline gives CDR1 MNHNS, CDR2 SASEGT. The CDR3 runs 14 residues. The V end was cut by 6 bases, the J end by 2 bases, with 13 bases between. The CDR3 region is CASRETGGNYGYTF. As DNA, the CDR3 is TGTGCCAGCAGAGAGACAGGTGGCAACTATGGCTACACCTTC.